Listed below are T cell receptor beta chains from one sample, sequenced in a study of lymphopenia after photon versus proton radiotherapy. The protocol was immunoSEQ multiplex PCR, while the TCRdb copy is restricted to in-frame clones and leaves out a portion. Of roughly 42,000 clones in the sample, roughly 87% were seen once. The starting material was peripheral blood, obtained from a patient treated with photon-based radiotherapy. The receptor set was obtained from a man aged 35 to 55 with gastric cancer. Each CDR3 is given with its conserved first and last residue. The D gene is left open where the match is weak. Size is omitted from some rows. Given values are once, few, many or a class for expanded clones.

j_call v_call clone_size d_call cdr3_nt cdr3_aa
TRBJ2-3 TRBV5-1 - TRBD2 TGCGCCAGCAGCTTGGTTGTTAGCGGGGGGGCTGATACGCAGTATTTT CASSLVVSGGADTQYF
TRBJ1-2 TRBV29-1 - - TGCAGCGTTGATGAGCGCGGATATGGCTACACCTTC CSVDERGYGYTF
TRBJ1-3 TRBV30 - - TGTGCCGGCTGGGCCTTCTCTGGAAACACCATATATTTT CAGWAFSGNTIYF
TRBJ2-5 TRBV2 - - TGTGCCAGCAGTGCCCGCCATAGGGAGACCCAGTACTTC CASSARHRETQYF
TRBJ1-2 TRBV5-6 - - TGTGCCAGCAGCCCCCGTGGGGTCTGGAGGTATGGCTACACCTTC CASSPRGVWRYGYTF
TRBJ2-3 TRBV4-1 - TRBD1 TGCGCCAGCAGCCCGGACAGGACCCTCACAGATACGCAGTATTTT CASSPDRTLTDTQYF
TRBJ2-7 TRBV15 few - TGTGCCACCAGCAGAGATCCAGGTCAGCTGTCCTACGAGCAGTACTTC CATSRDPGQLSYEQYF
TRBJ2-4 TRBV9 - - TGTGCCAGCAGCGTAGGCGGCAGGGCCCCCCGACAGAACATTCAGTACTTC CASSVGGRAPRQNIQYF
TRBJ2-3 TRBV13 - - TGTGCCAGCAGCTTAGGTGGAAGAAGCACAGATACGCAGTATTTT CASSLGGRSTDTQYF
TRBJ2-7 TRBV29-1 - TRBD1 TGCAGCGTTACTAGCACCCCAGGGGGCCACGAGCAGTACTTC CSVTSTPGGHEQYF
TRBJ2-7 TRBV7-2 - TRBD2 TGTGCCAGCAGCGCTGGGGGGGGGTACTACGAGCAGTACTTC CASSAGGGYYEQYF
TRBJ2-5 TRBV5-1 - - TGCGCCAGCAGCTTTACAGGGAGCCAAGAGACCCAGTACTTC CASSFTGSQETQYF
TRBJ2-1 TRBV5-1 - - TGCGCCAGCAGCACCACTAGCTCCCTATCCTACAATGAGCAGTTCTTC CASSTTSSLSYNEQFF
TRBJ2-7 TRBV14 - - TGTGCCAGCAGCCCACGGCTAGGGCTCGACGAGCAGTACTTC CASSPRLGLDEQYF
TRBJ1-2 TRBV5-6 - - TGTGCCAGCAGCCCCGGGCTTAACTATGGCTACACCTTC CASSPGLNYGYTF
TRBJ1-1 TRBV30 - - TGTGCCTGGACGGACGGGGGGTTGGCCGTGGACACTGAAGCTTTCTTT CAWTDGGLAVDTEAFF
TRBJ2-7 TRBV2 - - TGTGCCAGCAGCCGGCTGGAGTCCGAGCAGTACTTC CASSRLESEQYF
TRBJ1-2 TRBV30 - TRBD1 TGTGCCTGGCGGGACAGGGGTAACTATGGCTACACCTTC CAWRDRGNYGYTF
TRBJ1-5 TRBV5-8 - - TGTGCCAGCAGCTTGGGCCTGGGGGGCTCCAATCAGCCCCAGCATTTT CASSLGLGGSNQPQHF
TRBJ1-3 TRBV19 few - TGTGCCAGTAGTGGGGACAAGTCTGGAAACACCATATATTTT CASSGDKSGNTIYF
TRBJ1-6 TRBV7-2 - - TGTGCCAGCAGCTTAGCGGGACGGTACGATTCACCCCTCCACTTT CASSLAGRYDSPLHF
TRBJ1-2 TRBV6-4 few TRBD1 TGTGCCAGCAGTCCGACAGGGATCGGCTATGGCTACACCTTC CASSPTGIGYGYTF
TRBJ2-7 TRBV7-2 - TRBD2 TGTGCCAGCAGCTTAGGGTCTAGCGGGAGGAACGAGCAGTACTTC CASSLGSSGRNEQYF
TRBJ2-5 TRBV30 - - TGTGCCTGGAGTGTCAGGGGGGGCCGGGAGACCCAGTACTTC CAWSVRGGRETQYF
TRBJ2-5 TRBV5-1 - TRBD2 TGCGCCAGCAGCTTGGACAGCGGGGGCGCCCAGTACTTC CASSLDSGGAQYF
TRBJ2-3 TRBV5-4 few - TGTGCCAGCAGCCCGAGGGGGGTAAGCACAGATACGCAGTATTTT CASSPRGVSTDTQYF